This T cell receptor beta chain was captured in a study of shared clonotypes between healthy human individuals. Study outcomes and limitations: Relative to their counterparts shared across all four donors, non-shared clonotypes exhibited diminished generation probabilities. Represented diversity, genetic and exposure-history alike, was limited by few donors.

Original data processing: In the immunoSEQ data, sequences were junction-only and lacked quality scores, so filtering differed. Sequencing was performed with immunoSEQ multiplex PCR; in TCRdb, only in-frame clones are kept and a portion is missing. The DNA was the basis for D and trimming; V, J and clone size are from that table. The table lists 600,000 to 750,000 clones, approximately 75% of them singletons. HIV-negative, healthy adults without recent acute infections or vaccinations were the donors. CDR3 length: 14 amino acids. Germline V gene sequence: CDR1 SGHKS, CDR2 YYEKEE (reference sequence). The V segment lost 3 bases and the J segment 2 bases; nucleotides outside the gene matches: 3. A remark on this clone: Its antigen is unidentified. Additional DNA sequences in this sample encode the identical CDR3.

What was sequenced was memory CD4+ T cells sorted from blood. As for subset: CD45RA-negative fraction. This receptor was taken from a woman aged 25 to 45 in good health. The J gene is TRBJ2-7, the V gene TRBV5-5; TRBD1 aligns across 9 bases. In DNA, the CDR3 is TGTGCCAGCAGCTCGGGACAGGGAACCTACGAGCAGTACTTC. Protein product: CASSSGQGTYEQYF.